The source of this TCR beta chain is a study of T cells in Graves' hyperthyroidism and ophthalmopathy (dated 2019 in TCRdb). Background on the whole study: Peripheral blood was sampled at the time of initial diagnosis, prior to any treatment. In several Graves' hyperthyroidism patients, the study also compared T-cell repertoires from thyroid tissue with T-cell repertoires from blood. The paper reports TCR Vbeta CDR3 sequencing of some 140 peripheral blood samples: around 45 ophthalmopathy, 70 to 85 hyperthyroidism and some 17 progressor patients. Prospective prediction of ophthalmopathy was tested in an independent validation cohort consisting of 18 hyperthyroidism patients and around 16 patients who later progressed to ophthalmopathy. After sampling, hyperthyroidism patients received methimazole starting at 30 mg daily, and ophthalmopathy patients received high-dose intravenous methylprednisolone. To identify TCR V-J signatures that set the groups apart, the researchers used a discovery cohort of 100 or so patients, made up of around 40 with Graves' ophthalmopathy and some 55 with stable Graves' hyperthyroidism. For training and testing, the 110 or so patients in the discovery cohort were randomly divided in a 7:3 ratio. Here is what the overall study found, with its caveats: In validation, the model predicted progression to ophthalmopathy a median of approximately 6.6 months before onset, with approximately 71% sensitivity and roughly 77% specificity. No statistical method was used to set the sample size in advance, and investigators knew the group allocation. A model built on a 13 V-J signature distinguished ophthalmopathy from stable hyperthyroidism, reaching 85% to 90% sensitivity and around 81% specificity in cross-validation and 80%/75% in testing. Most expanded thyroid clonotypes (frequency above 0.001) were also detected in blood, suggesting blood repertoires may reflect thyroid immune responses.

Amplification of TCR beta CDR3 regions was carried out from RNA transcripts. A first-round RT-PCR of the TCR CDR3 used the HTBI primer set with the Qiagen OneStep RT-PCR kit. The libraries were constructed in a second round of multiplex PCR and then size-selected and purified. Paired-end sequencing of the libraries was performed with 100 bp reads on an Illumina HiSeq2000. Per the source publication's procedure: Raw data were processed with SOAPnuke, discarding reads with adapters, uncalled bases, mean Phred below 15, or no exact constant-primer or identifier match. COPE v1.2.5 was used to merge high-quality paired reads, and clonotypes were defined as unique nucleotide sequences. Clonotypes were aligned to IMGT TRBV, TRBD and TRBJ reference segments using MiTCR v1.1. Analysis was restricted to V-J combinations with a frequency above 0.0001, which covered 99% to 99.2% of repertoires. A TCS score was defined as the ratio between F50 (clonal expansion) and ExV (chaos), using BLOSUM62-based TCRdist between CDR3 peptides within each V-J. Welch's t-statistics and random forest reduced around 510 V-J features to some 14, which were used in a naive Bayes classifier (R e1071). The public reads were quality trimmed at Q25 with fastp and then assembled into clones with MiXCR by TCRdb, keeping productive beta chains. Every entry covers one CDR3 protein and lists the most common genes and DNA from its rows. TCRdb's processing, not the authors' own work, is the source of the V and J calls. The sample data list over 350,000 distinct CDR3 sequences, and around 15% of these were observed just once. Around 13% of the sample belongs to the ten largest clones.

Moderately to severely active disease, a Clinical Activity Score of at least 3, a NOSPECS grade of at least 4, and a duration under 3 months were present in ophthalmopathy patients. Patients with uncontrolled infections, other autoimmune diseases, pregnancy or lactation were excluded. Clinical symptoms, serum thyroxine and TRAb, thyroid ultrasound, and orbital computed tomography formed the basis for the diagnoses. PBMCs were separated from over 9 ml of fresh peripheral blood using Ficoll-Paque density gradient centrifugation. Total RNA was extracted with Trizol reagent, and quality was checked on an Agilent 2100 Bioanalyzer. From V the trimming removes 3 bases and from J it removes 0 bases, while the gene matches leave 6 bases of the junction unaccounted for. The germline V gene gives CDR1 as LGHNT and CDR2 as FRNRAP. The CDR3 runs 16 residues from the cysteine to the phenylalanine. Kept here is only the CDR3 DNA, which spans 48 bases and is read in frame from base 1.

This clonotype was picked up many times. This receptor's antigen is unknown. No base quality values were provided; no much bigger clone lies one nucleotide off. The specimen was blood. The receptor's source is a young man with Graves' ophthalmopathy. The sequence is built from TRBV12-5 and TRBJ2-3; the central 7 bases match TRBD2. In nucleotides, the sequence is TGTGCTAGTGGTTTTCGCATAGCGGGTAGCACAGATACGCAGTATTTT. Translated, this gives CASGFRIAGSTDTQYF.